This T cell receptor beta chain is from a study of beta chain features in type 1 diabetes. Comments on this clone: The target antigen is unknown.

Via CD45RO/CCR7/CD25/CD127/CD95/CD27, cells of the CD4+ naive, central memory, regulatory and stem cell-like memory subsets were sorted. Findings and caveats of the study: The similarity of naive, central memory and Treg TCRB repertoires appeared greater among patients than among healthy donors.

The entirety of the isolated RNA underwent reverse transcription, so expressed TCRB transcripts were sequenced. The data were produced by immunoSEQ multiplex PCR, yet TCRdb's version contains in-frame clones alone and is incomplete. This table has roughly 380,000 clones, around 20% appearing once. The CDR3 runs 13 residues. The V segment lost 4 bases and the J segment 1 base; nucleotides outside the gene matches: 0. Per the germline V gene, CDR1 is SQVTM and CDR2 is ANQGSEA. This chain joins TRBV29-1 and TRBJ2-2; 7 nucleotides agree with TRBD1. This TCR derives from a woman aged 18-35 years in good health. The sequencing input was naive CD4+ T cells from blood. The CDR3 is CSVGDRNTGELFF. CDR3 sequence (DNA): TGCAGCGTTGGGGACAGGAACACCGGGGAGCTGTTTTTT.